The 25 T cell receptor beta chains presented below share a single source sample, sequenced in a study of OX40 agonist ivuxolimab in advanced cancers. Sequenced by immunoSEQ multiplex PCR; TCRdb stores in-frame clones only, minus some. Seen here are 100,000 to 110,000 clones, 85% to 95% observed once, and the top ten hold 0.54%. This specimen consisted of CD4+ or CD8+ T cells sorted from blood, obtained in a trial of the OX40 agonist ivuxolimab. These receptors were obtained from an adult with an advanced solid tumor such as melanoma, head and neck, liver or kidney cancer.

With respect to this clone: Different DNA sequences within this sample yield the same CDR3. The rearrangement joins TRBV18 to TRBJ1-5; no clear D. Trimming shortened V by 2 bases and J by 4 bases, and 6 bases separated the two germline ends. Looked up from germline, CDR1 is KGHSH and CDR2 is LQKENI. The CDR3 runs 13 residues. In DNA, the CDR3 is TGTGCCAGCTCACCATCCCGAAATCAGCCCCAGCATTTT. It encodes CASSPSRNQPQHF.

The chain carries TRBV7-9 and TRBJ1-4; no clear D gene. Per germline, CDR1 SEHNR and CDR2 FQNEAQ (reference sequence). The CDR3 sequence is 14 residues long. The V and J ends lost 4 bases and 4 bases respectively, with 10 bases between them. The CDR3, as DNA: TGTGCCAGCAGCTCAGCGACCATTAATGAAAAACTGTTTTTT. Protein sequence: CASSSATINEKLFF.

This sequence joins TRBV5-4 and TRBJ1-2; a possible D gene is TRBD1 (6 bases). V lost 4 bases to trimming and J lost 0 bases, with 10 bases between them. CDR1 and CDR2 from the germline V gene are SGHNT and YYREEE (reference sequence). The CDR3 consists of 14 residues. For the CDR3, the DNA is TGTGCCAGCAGCCCGGACAGCGCTAACTATGGCTACACCTTC. This sequence encodes CASSPDSANYGYTF.

This clone was counted a single time. J is TRBJ2-1 and V is TRBV7-8; 8 positions match TRBD1. This CDR3 has 15 residues. Germline assignment: CDR1 SGHVS and CDR2 FQNEAQ. V shed 2 bases, J shed 7 bases, and the junction held 7 bases outside the gene matches. CDR3 loop: CASSLTRDRINEQFF. Here the CDR3 DNA reads TGTGCCAGCAGCTTAACCCGGGACAGGATAAATGAGCAGTTCTTC.

The CDR3 is CASSQGNGRGSYEQYF. CDR3 nucleotides: TGTGCCAGCAGCCAAGGAAATGGGAGGGGGAGCTACGAGCAGTACTTC. The chain links TRBV4-2 to TRBJ2-7, with D perhaps TRBD2 (7 bases). CDR3 length: 16 residues. V gave up 1 base and J gave up 3 bases, with 16 bases separating them. The V gene's germline CDR1 is LGHNA and CDR2 YNFKEQ.

The chain uses TRBV2 and TRBJ2-2; D is uncertain. CDR1 and CDR2 from the germline V gene are SNHLY and FYNNEI. The CDR3 is 14 amino acids. Trimming removed 7 bases from V and 0 bases from J, with 9 bases in between. For the CDR3, the DNA is TGTGCCAGCACCTCTAGAGCGAACACCGGGGAGCTGTTTTTT. It encodes CASTSRANTGELFF.

This chain joins TRBV6-6 and TRBJ2-7, with D tentatively TRBD2 (6 bases). The CDR3 runs to 15 residues. Trimming left V 6 bases short and J 6 bases short, with 21 bases between. CDR1 and CDR2 from the germline V gene are MNHNY and SVGAGI (reference sequence). In DNA, the CDR3 is TGTGCCAGCAGGCCTAGCAGGACGGGAGACGCCGAGCAGTACTTC. Translating it yields CASRPSRTGDAEQYF.

The V call is TRBV5-1, the J call TRBJ1-4; D call uncertain. The CDR3 has 14 residues. Trimming took 0 bases from V and 8 from J, leaving 11 bases between them. The germline CDR1 and CDR2 sequences are SGHRS and YFSETQ. As DNA, the CDR3 is TGCGCCAGCAGCTTGGTTACAGCTCAGGAAAAACTGTTTTTT. Translated: CASSLVTAQEKLFF.

The chain joins TRBV2 to TRBJ2-5, with 10 bases aligning to TRBD2. The germline gives CDR1 SNHLY, CDR2 FYNNEI. V was clipped by 7 bases and J by 4 bases; unmatched bases: 15. The CDR3 contains 17 residues. The CDR3 is CASTSSRSSGRRETQYF. CDR3 DNA sequence: TGTGCCAGCACTTCGAGTCGGTCTAGCGGGAGAAGAGAGACCCAGTACTTC.

Details on this clone: Germline and junction disagree at one end, which may indicate a read error. V is TRBV7-6 and J is TRBJ2-2; 9 bases align to TRBD1. Germline V CDR1 and CDR2: SGHVS, FNYEAQ. CDR3 length: 16 amino acids. The CDR3 coding sequence is TGTGCCAGCAGCCCAGTAGACAGGGGGAACATCGGGGAGCTGTTTTTT. Translating it yields CASSPVDRGNIGELFF.

V usage is TRBV15 and J usage is TRBJ2-1; 8 bases map to TRBD1. The CDR3 has 16 amino acids. V gave up 0 bases and J gave up 2 bases; unmatched junction bases: 3. CDR1 LNHNV and CDR2 YYDKDF come from the germline V gene (reference sequence). The CDR3 here is CATSRDLDRAYNEQFF. In DNA form, the CDR3 reads TGTGCCACCAGCAGAGATTTGGACAGGGCCTACAATGAGCAGTTCTTC.

V gene TRBV28 combines with J gene TRBJ2-1; perhaps TRBD1 as D (6 bases). V was pared by 5 bases and J by 0 bases, with 14 bases between. Germline V gene lookup returns CDR1 MDHEN and CDR2 SYDVKM. CDR3 length: 16 amino acids. The CDR3 nucleotides are TGTGCCAGCAGTGTGACAGGTATCTACTCCTACAATGAGCAGTTCTTC. This gives the protein CASSVTGIYSYNEQFF.

This clone was counted a few times. The genes are TRBV5-5 and TRBJ1-1; D not certain. The CDR3 spans 13 residues. The V gene's germline CDR1 is SGHKS and CDR2 YYEKEE (reference sequence). Trimming stripped 2 bases from V and 0 bases from J, with 5 bases between. CDR3 nucleotide sequence: TGTGCCAGCAGCTTACAGCTGAACACTGAAGCTTTCTTT. Its protein product is CASSLQLNTEAFF.

The chain couples TRBV7-6 to TRBJ1-1; D is unresolved. The germline V gene has CDR1 SGHVS and CDR2 FNYEAQ. The CDR3 length is 14 residues. V lost 1 base and J 4 bases, leaving 10 bases between the germline ends. CDR3: CASSLDGGGTEAFF. CDR3 bases: TGTGCCAGCAGCTTAGATGGAGGAGGCACTGAAGCTTTCTTT. Full variable domain (missing parts from reference TRBV7-6 and TRBJ1-1): GAGVSQSPRYKVTKRGQDVALRCDPISGHVSLYWYRQALGQGPEFLTYFNYEAQQDKSGLPNDRFSAERPEGSISTLTIQRTEQRDSAMYRCASSLDGGGTEAFFGQGTRLTVV.

The V and J genes are TRBV4-2 and TRBJ2-1; TRBD1 is a possible D gene (6 bases). CDR3 length: 15 residues. Deletions cut 0 bases from V and 15 bases from J, with 21 bases between. CDR1 and CDR2 from the germline V gene are LGHNA and YNFKEQ. DNA of the CDR3: TGTGCCAGCAGCCAAGAAATTGGACAGCCCTTTAGGGCGTTCTTC. Its translation is CASSQEIGQPFRAFF.

The chain joins TRBV6-6 to TRBJ2-1; 9 bases match TRBD1. The V and J ends lost 6 bases and 4 bases, in that order; junction bases with no gene match: 7. Germline V gene sequence: CDR1 MNHNY, CDR2 SVGAGI (reference sequence). This CDR3 is 15 amino acids long. The CDR3 DNA reads TGTGCCAGCAGATACAGGGGGCGCTTATACAATGAGCAGTTCTTC. It encodes CASRYRGRLYNEQFF.

The chain carries TRBV19 and TRBJ2-5, with 8 nucleotides matching TRBD2. Per the germline V gene, CDR1 is LNHDA and CDR2 is SQIVND (reference sequence). CDR3 length: 15 residues. Trimming removed 3 bases from V and 4 bases from J; junction bases left unmatched: 7. Written as DNA, the CDR3 is TGTGCCAGTAGTATCGTGGCGGGAGGAGGAGAGACCCAGTACTTC. This encodes CASSIVAGGGETQYF.

The chain recombines TRBV6-5 with TRBJ2-2, with D unresolved. The CDR3 covers 12 residues. The germline V gene has CDR1 MNHEY and CDR2 SVGAGI. V was shortened by 2 bases and J by 6 bases, with 4 bases between the two germline ends. CDR3 sequence (DNA): TGTGCCAGCAGTTACGGGTCCGGGGAGCTGTTTTTT. This translates into CASSYGSGELFF.

This clone was picked up one time. The chain combines TRBV9 with TRBJ1-2; no reliable D call. Looked up from germline, CDR1 is SGDLS and CDR2 is YYNGEE. V was cut by 4 bases and J by 7 bases, with 14 bases left in between. CDR3 size: 13 residues. DNA of the CDR3: TGTGCCAGCAGCAATGTCCTGGGTGCTGGCTACACCTTC. Its protein is CASSNVLGAGYTF.

The chain couples TRBV30 to TRBJ2-3, with unresolved D. There are 13 residues in the CDR3. Trimming pared 3 bases from V and 4 bases from J, leaving 11 bases between. The germline V gene encodes CDR1 GTSNPN and CDR2 SVGIG (reference sequence). The DNA for the CDR3 is TGTGCCTGGAGGGCAAACGGAGCAGATACGCAGTATTTT. It codes for CAWRANGADTQYF.

The sample holds one count of this clone. The rearrangement links TRBV7-8 to TRBJ1-3, with 8 bases identical to TRBD1. V lost 4 bases, J lost 6 bases, and 5 bases stayed unmatched. Per germline, CDR1 SGHVS and CDR2 FQNEAQ. The CDR3 covers 14 residues. In DNA, the CDR3 is TGTGCCAGCAGCTCGACAGGGGTAGAAAACACCATATATTTT. It is translated as CASSSTGVENTIYF.

V gene TRBV7-8 combines with J gene TRBJ2-1; 9 bases are a match to TRBD1. The CDR3 spans 17 residues. Germline CDR1 SGHVS, CDR2 FQNEAQ. The ends lost 0 bases at V and 3 bases at J; junction bases unmatched: 6. This CDR3 is CASSLAPGQGYYNEQFF. DNA of the CDR3: TGTGCCAGCAGCTTAGCGCCGGGACAGGGTTACTACAATGAGCAGTTCTTC.

The chain couples TRBV4-2 to TRBJ1-4; D not certain. V lost 4 bases, J lost 7 bases, and 16 bases lay in between. Germline CDR1 is LGHNA and CDR2 is YNFKEQ. CDR3 size: 15 residues. Written as DNA, the CDR3 is TGTGCCAGCAGCCGAGCCCCGGGCCCCGGTGAAAAACTGTTTTTT. It specifies CASSRAPGPGEKLFF.

This chain joins TRBV27 and TRBJ2-7; 11 bases map to TRBD2. Per the germline V gene, CDR1 is MNHEY and CDR2 is SMNVEV (reference sequence). The CDR3 loop spans 16 amino acids. V lost 2 bases, J lost 4 bases, and 7 bases stayed unmatched. Here the CDR3 reads CASSLRLAGGGYEQYF. The CDR3 DNA reads TGTGCCAGCAGTTTACGCCTAGCGGGAGGAGGGTACGAGCAGTACTTC.

This chain uses TRBV7-2 with TRBJ2-3, with 7 bases identical to TRBD2. The CDR3 contains 15 residues. Trimming at V came to 1 base and at J to 6 bases, leaving 7 bases not matched to a gene. CDR1 SGHTA and CDR2 FQGNSA come from the germline V gene. CDR3 in DNA: TGTGCCAGCAGCTTAGTTGCGCGGGGAGGGGATACGCAGTATTTT. Its translation: CASSLVARGGDTQYF.